This passage covers 5 T cell receptor beta chains from one sample sequenced in a study of cytomegalovirus exposure and HLA in healthy donors. 60 Vbeta and 13 Jbeta primers were used in PCR. Sequencing used immunoSEQ multiplex PCR; TCRdb keeps in-frame clones, though not all of them. The sample totals about 88,000 clones; its top ten clones hold approximately 5.7%. Sequenced material: PBMCs. The origin of the receptors is a girl aged 5 to 17 in good health and CMV-seropositive.

The chain recombines TRBV11-2 with TRBJ1-4; D gene uncertain. Germline V gene lookup returns CDR1 SGHAT and CDR2 FQNNGV. The CDR3 runs 15 residues. V gave up 5 bases and J gave up 4 bases, with 14 bases separating them. The DNA of the CDR3 is TGTGCCAGCAGCCTATGGAGCGGGGATAATGAAAAACTGTTTTTT. The encoded protein is CASSLWSGDNEKLFF. The whole variable domain, filled in from reference TRBV11-2 and TRBJ1-4, reads EAGVAQSPRYKIIEKRQSVAFWCNPISGHATLYWYQQILGQGPKLLIQFQNNGVVDDSQLPKDRFSAERLKGVDSTLKIQPAKLEDSAVYLCASSLWSGDNEKLFFGSGTQLSVL.

The chain employs TRBV4-1 and TRBJ2-6; TRBD2 is a possible D gene (5 bases). Trimming left V 4 bases short and J 3 bases short, with 22 bases between. CDR3 length: 19 residues. CDR1 is MGHRA and CDR2 is YSYEKL in the germline V gene. The CDR3 DNA follows: TGCGCCAGCAGCCCCCGACAAGGCATGGAGCGGTTTGGGGCCAACGTCCTGACTTTC. Protein product: CASSPRQGMERFGANVLTF.

J is TRBJ1-5 and V is TRBV5-1; 7 bases align to TRBD1. This CDR3 contains 15 residues. Germline lookup yields CDR1 SGHRS and CDR2 YFSETQ. V shed 4 bases, J shed 0 bases, and the junction held 4 bases outside the gene matches. The CDR3 DNA is TGCGCCAGCAGCCCGACAGGGTCTAGCAATCAGCCCCAGCATTTT. Its translation is CASSPTGSSNQPQHF.

This rearrangement joins TRBV29-1 to TRBJ2-1, with 11 bases matching TRBD2. CDR1 and CDR2 from the germline V gene are SQVTM and ANQGSEA. This CDR3 comprises 15 residues. V trimming: 8 bases; J trimming: 4 bases; junction bases outside the gene matches: 10. The CDR3 DNA is TGCAGCTTGCTTAGCGGGGGGGCCCTATACAATGAGCAGTTCTTC. It specifies CSLLSGGALYNEQFF.

The gene calls are TRBV12-5 and TRBJ2-5, with 9 positions matching TRBD1. From germline, CDR1 is LGHNT and CDR2 FRNRAP. V shed 5 bases and J 3 bases; nucleotides not matched to a gene: 13. The CDR3 runs to 17 residues. Here the CDR3 DNA reads TGTGCTAGTGGTCCCCGATCATTGGGACAGGGAGAAGAGACCCAGTACTTC. It translates to CASGPRSLGQGEETQYF.